The 24 T cell receptor beta chains reported below all come from one sample, sequenced in a study of blood T cell repertoires in COVID-19. Libraries were prepared by immunoSEQ multiplex PCR; TCRdb keeps only in-frame clonotypes and omits some of them. The repertoire consists of 35,000 to 45,000 clones, with around nine tenths occurring once and the leading ten covering about 2.4%. Sequencing was done on a sample of peripheral blood. These receptor sequences come from a human donor in a cohort sampled during active COVID-19.

This chain uses TRBV5-1 with TRBJ1-2; TRBD1 agrees at 7 bases. The CDR3 is made up of 14 amino acids. Losses at the gene ends were 3 bases for V and 5 bases for J; bases not matched to a gene: 7. The germline V gene encodes CDR1 SGHRS and CDR2 YFSETQ. The CDR3 DNA follows: TGCGCCAGCAGCTGGGACAGCGCTAGGTATGGCTACACCTTC. Its protein is CASSWDSARYGYTF.

The chain employs TRBV7-9 and TRBJ2-1, with 12 bases matching TRBD2. Germline values: CDR1 SEHNR, CDR2 FQNEAQ (reference sequence). The CDR3 consists of 18 residues. The trim removed 5 bases at V and 4 bases at J, leaving 12 bases unmatched. CDR3 loop: CASSMTSGSTRTYNEQFF. The DNA for the CDR3 is TGTGCCAGCAGCATGACTAGCGGGAGCACCAGAACGTACAATGAGCAGTTCTTC. Complete variable domain (other parts from reference TRBV7-9 and TRBJ2-1): DTGVSQNPRHKITKRGQNVTFRCDPISEHNRLYWYRQTLGQGPEFLTYFQNEAQLEKSRLLSDRFSAERPKGSFSTLEIQRTEQGDSAMYLCASSMTSGSTRTYNEQFFGPGTRLTVL.

This clone has more than one count but fewer than ten. The rearrangement links TRBV2 to TRBJ1-1; tentatively, D is TRBD1 (5 bases). The germline V gene has CDR1 SNHLY and CDR2 FYNNEI. The V and J ends lost 6 bases and 8 bases respectively, with 16 bases between them. This CDR3 is built from 13 residues. CDR3 region: CASRGTPAMEAFF. For the CDR3, the DNA is TGTGCCAGCAGGGGGACTCCTGCTATGGAAGCTTTCTTT.

The rearrangement uses TRBV19 and TRBJ1-2; D remains unclear. CDR3 length: 14 residues. Per germline, CDR1 LNHDA and CDR2 SQIVND (reference sequence). V lost 5 bases and J lost 2, with 12 bases in between. CDR3 sequence: CASSGGLGNYGYTF. Written as DNA, the CDR3 is TGTGCCAGTAGTGGAGGTTTGGGAAACTATGGCTACACCTTC.

The V and J genes are TRBV2 and TRBJ2-5; maybe TRBD2 (7 bases). Germline lookup yields CDR1 SNHLY and CDR2 FYNNEI. This CDR3 comprises 13 residues. Trimming removed 7 bases from V and 5 bases from J, with 14 bases in between. The CDR3 DNA sequence: TGTGCCAGCACGAAGGGGGGAGGGGAGACCCAGTACTTC. It codes for CASTKGGGETQYF.

The V call is TRBV10-2, the J call TRBJ2-7; tentatively, D is TRBD1 (5 bases). Deletions cut 7 bases from V and 1 base from J, with 11 bases between. This CDR3 region has 13 residues. The germline V gene encodes CDR1 WSHSY and CDR2 SAAADI. The DNA for the CDR3 is TGCGCCAGCACAGGGCGCCCGTCCTACGAGCAGTACTTC. It yields the protein CASTGRPSYEQYF.

The chain carries TRBV3-1 (or the pseudogene TRBV3-2) and TRBJ2-1; tentative D call: TRBD1 (5 bases). V was clipped by 4 bases and J by 4 bases, with 20 bases between them. Germline lookup yields CDR1 LGHDT and CDR2 YNNKEL (reference sequence). This CDR3 comprises 17 residues. The CDR3 protein is CASSPTGVGFAYNEQFF. The CDR3, as DNA: TGTGCCAGCAGCCCCACAGGAGTAGGGTTCGCTTACAATGAGCAGTTCTTC.

The gene calls are TRBV9 and TRBJ1-6; D remains ambiguous. In germline, CDR1 is SGDLS, CDR2 YYNGEE. Trimming cost V 3 bases and J 9 bases, with 25 bases left between them. The CDR3 covers 18 residues. The CDR3 is CASSAGDGPPLGGSPLHF. The CDR3 coding sequence is TGTGCCAGCAGCGCAGGAGACGGACCTCCCCTAGGAGGTTCACCCCTCCACTTT.

This clone was detected only once. This rearrangement joins TRBV7-2 to TRBJ1-1; tentative D call: TRBD1 (5 bases). The germline V gene encodes CDR1 SGHTA and CDR2 FQGNSA. The CDR3 loop spans 14 amino acids. V was shortened by 1 base and J by 4 bases, with 10 bases between the two germline ends. The CDR3 DNA is TGTGCCAGCAGCTTAGGGTGGGGGGGCACTGAAGCTTTCTTT. Its protein is CASSLGWGGTEAFF.

The CDR3 region has the DNA TGTGCCAGCAGCATAAGCGGGGGGGCCAAAAATGAGCAGTTCTTC. It specifies CASSISGGAKNEQFF. The chain has TRBV3-1 (or the pseudogene TRBV3-2) and TRBJ2-1; 10 nucleotides agree with TRBD2. There are 15 residues in the CDR3. From germline, CDR1 is LGHDT and CDR2 YNNKEL (reference sequence). V was clipped by 5 bases and J by 7 bases; unmatched bases: 8.

This chain uses TRBV11-2 with TRBJ1-4, with TRBD1 as a possible D gene (5 bases). CDR3 length: 15 amino acids. Trimming shortened V by 3 bases and J by 0 bases, and 8 bases separated the two germline ends. Germline V gives CDR1 SGHAT, CDR2 FQNNGV. The CDR3 sequence is CASSFLTATNEKLFF. CDR3 nucleotides: TGTGCCAGCAGCTTCCTGACAGCAACTAATGAAAAACTGTTTTTT.

The chain joins TRBV3-1 (or the pseudogene TRBV3-2) to TRBJ2-5; 8 bases agree with TRBD2. The CDR3 is 16 amino acids. The V gene end was trimmed by 0 bases and the J gene end by 4 bases; junction bases not matched to a gene: 7. Germline values: CDR1 LGHDT, CDR2 YNNKEL (reference sequence). The CDR3 DNA reads as TGTGCCAGCAGCCAAGATCCCCGGGGGGGAAGAGAGACCCAGTACTTC. Translated, it gives CASSQDPRGGRETQYF.

Details on this clone: The junction departs from the called germline gene at one end, perhaps through a read error. The rearrangement uses TRBV7-9 and TRBJ1-1; D is uncertain. The germline V gene has CDR1 SEHNR and CDR2 FQNEAQ (reference sequence). There are 13 residues in the CDR3. The CDR3 region has the DNA TGTGCCAGCAGCCTAGCGGTTTGGCCTGAAGCTTTCTTT. This codes for CASSLAVWPEAFF.

The chain uses TRBV2 and TRBJ2-2; the D is unclear. Germline values: CDR1 SNHLY, CDR2 FYNNEI. This CDR3 region has 16 residues. Trimming removed 1 base at V and 1 base at J, with 10 bases between. In DNA form, the CDR3 reads TGTGCCAGCAGTGAAGTTCCCCCCGGGAACACCGGGGAGCTGTTTTTT. Translating gives CASSEVPPGNTGELFF.

V usage is TRBV5-1 and J usage is TRBJ2-5, with 11 positions matching TRBD2. Trimming took 3 bases from V and 0 from J; bases not matched to a gene: 1. Germline CDR1 SGHRS, CDR2 YFSETQ. The CDR3 has 15 residues. DNA for the CDR3: TGCGCCAGCAGCTCGGGACTAGCGGACCAAGAGACCCAGTACTTC. Its translation is CASSSGLADQETQYF. The whole variable domain, remainder taken from reference TRBV5-1 and TRBJ2-5, is KAGVTQTPRYLIKTRGQQVTLSCSPISGHRSVSWYQQTPGQGLQFLFEYFSETQRNKGNFPGRFSGRQFSNSRSEMNVSTLELGDSALYLCASSSGLADQETQYFGPGTRLLVL.

The chain has TRBV6-5 and TRBJ1-1, with 7 bases aligning to TRBD1. The CDR3 has 15 residues. Germline values: CDR1 MNHEY, CDR2 SVGAGI. V dropped 7 bases and J dropped 5; count of bases not matched to a gene: 13. This CDR3 is CASTGGQNIGTEAFF. The CDR3, as DNA: TGTGCCAGCACCGGGGGACAGAACATTGGAACTGAAGCTTTCTTT.

The V and J genes are TRBV19 and TRBJ2-7; 10 nucleotides match TRBD1. The CDR3 runs 14 residues. J lost 4 bases, V lost 1 base, and 1 base had no gene match. Looked up from germline, CDR1 is LNHDA and CDR2 is SQIVND (reference sequence). This CDR3 reads CASSIAGQGYEQYF. The CDR3 bases are TGTGCCAGTAGTATAGCGGGACAGGGGTACGAGCAGTACTTC.

The chain has TRBV7-2 and TRBJ2-7; tentative D call: TRBD2 (5 bases). The CDR3 runs to 17 residues. CDR1 and CDR2 from the germline V gene are SGHTA and FQGNSA. V was clipped by 5 bases and J by 4 bases, with 24 bases between them. In DNA, the CDR3 is TGTGCCAGCAGCCGTAACATCTACCCACCGGGAATATACGAGCAGTACTTC. Protein sequence: CASSRNIYPPGIYEQYF.

Here the CDR3 reads CASSLGGTAQEAFF. CDR3 DNA: TGTGCCAGCAGTTTAGGGGGGACAGCTCAAGAAGCTTTCTTT. V gene TRBV28 combines with J gene TRBJ1-1, with 7 bases aligning to TRBD1. V shed 2 bases and J 8 bases; nucleotides not matched to a gene: 8. Germline values: CDR1 MDHEN, CDR2 SYDVKM. The CDR3 runs 14 residues. Full variable domain (missing parts from reference TRBV28 and TRBJ1-1): DVKVTQSSRYLVKRTGEKVFLECVQDMDHENMFWYRQDPGLGLRLIYFSYDVKMKEKGDIPEGYSVSREKKERFSLILESASTNQTSMYLCASSLGGTAQEAFFGQGTRLTVV.

The V gene is TRBV19, the J gene TRBJ1-2; 8 bases match TRBD1. The CDR3 is 13 amino acids. The V segment lost 5 bases and the J segment 7 bases; nucleotides outside the gene matches: 6. CDR1 is LNHDA and CDR2 is SQIVND in the germline V gene (reference sequence). CDR3 DNA sequence: TGTGCCAGTAGTCCCGGGACAGGAGCTGGCTACACCTTC. Its protein is CASSPGTGAGYTF.

The V call is TRBV24-1, the J call TRBJ2-5; tentatively, D is TRBD2 (5 bases). Trimming shortened V by 2 bases and J by 7 bases, and 10 bases separated the two germline ends. The CDR3 spans 13 residues. CDR1 KGHDR and CDR2 SFDVKD come from the germline V gene. Here the CDR3 DNA reads TGTGCCACCAGTGATTCCTTCGGGGTGACCCAGTACTTC. Translation: CATSDSFGVTQYF.

V gene TRBV25-1 combines with J gene TRBJ1-3; D unclear. The germline V and J ends were trimmed by 5 bases and 6 bases, with 11 bases remaining between them. The CDR3 consists of 13 residues. Germline assignment: CDR1 MGHDK and CDR2 SYGVNS. The CDR3 spells CASSPLGENTIYF. The CDR3 nucleotides read TGTGCCAGCAGTCCCCTCGGGGAAAACACCATATATTTT.

V is TRBV5-1 and J is TRBJ1-4, with D possibly TRBD1 on 5 matching bases. Germline lookup yields CDR1 SGHRS and CDR2 YFSETQ. V was shortened by 4 bases and J by 6 bases, with 13 bases between the two germline ends. The CDR3 runs 14 residues. CDR3 sequence reads: CASSQSGKHEKLFF. The CDR3, as DNA: TGCGCCAGCAGCCAATCAGGGAAGCATGAAAAACTGTTTTTT.

This chain joins TRBV6-5 and TRBJ1-5; D may be TRBD1 (6 bases). This CDR3 contains 14 residues. Germline assignment: CDR1 MNHEY and CDR2 SVGAGI. Trimming took off 5 bases at V and 5 bases at J, with 13 bases between the two ends. CDR3 loop: CASSRVGGDQPQHF. The CDR3 nucleotides are TGTGCCAGCAGTCGTGTTGGGGGCGATCAGCCCCAGCATTTT.